A single sample is the source of the 22 T cell receptor beta chains below, sequenced in a study of blood T cell repertoires in COVID-19. TCRdb keeps only in-frame clones here, not all; method: immunoSEQ multiplex PCR. This sample carries about 200,000 clones, approximately 90% of them seen once, and the ten largest clones take about 6.3%. The sample consisted of peripheral blood. Receptors were obtained from a man aged 35-49 years with active or convalescent COVID-19.

The chain is built from TRBV28 and TRBJ1-1; no definite D call. V lost 3 bases and J 1 base, leaving 3 bases between the germline ends. Germline V gene lookup returns CDR1 MDHEN and CDR2 SYDVKM. The CDR3 extends over 12 amino acids. The CDR3 reads CASSFRNTEAFF. The CDR3 DNA reads TGTGCCAGCAGTTTCCGGAACACTGAAGCTTTCTTT. The full variable domain, rest sourced from reference TRBV28 and TRBJ1-1, is DVKVTQSSRYLVKRTGEKVFLECVQDMDHENMFWYRQDPGLGLRLIYFSYDVKMKEKGDIPEGYSVSREKKERFSLILESASTNQTSMYLCASSFRNTEAFFGQGTRLTVV.

V usage is TRBV24-1 and J usage is TRBJ2-2, with 13 nucleotides matching TRBD2. Germline-derived CDR1 and CDR2 are KGHDR and SFDVKD. Losses at the gene ends were 5 bases for V and 5 bases for J; bases not matched to a gene: 1. This CDR3 region has 15 residues. The CDR3 DNA is TGTGCCACCAGTGGGGGACTAGCGGGAACCGGGGAGCTGTTTTTT. Its translation is CATSGGLAGTGELFF.

This sequence joins TRBV5-1 and TRBJ1-1; the D is unclear. This CDR3 is 15 amino acids long. CDR1 is SGHRS, CDR2 YFSETQ, per germline. With 7 bases removed from V and 0 bases from J, the gap between germline ends came to 16 bases. DNA for the CDR3: TGCGCCAGCGGAGAAGACCTTAGGATGAACACTGAAGCTTTCTTT. Translated: CASGEDLRMNTEAFF.

This chain links TRBV19 with TRBJ1-3; TRBD1 matches at 7 bases. The ends lost 7 bases at V and 0 bases at J; junction bases unmatched: 12. Per germline, CDR1 LNHDA and CDR2 SQIVND (reference sequence). CDR3 length: 17 residues. The CDR3 DNA follows: TGTGCCAGTACCATAGACGCAGGGGGTCGCTCTGGAAACACCATATATTTT. Its translation is CASTIDAGGRSGNTIYF.

This clone appeared once. The V and J genes are TRBV3-1 (or the pseudogene TRBV3-2) and TRBJ2-7; 7 bases fit TRBD1. V lost 1 base and J lost 4; bases outside the gene matches: 4. Germline V gives CDR1 LGHDT, CDR2 YNNKEL (reference sequence). The CDR3 extends over 14 amino acids. The CDR3 DNA reads as TGTGCCAGCAGCCAAGTAGGGGGCCGGTACGAGCAGTACTTC. Translation gives CASSQVGGRYEQYF.

The rearrangement links TRBV24-1 to TRBJ2-5, with TRBD1 matching over 8 bases. J lost 4 bases, V lost 5 bases, and 8 bases had no gene match. This CDR3 spans 15 amino acids. CDR1 KGHDR and CDR2 SFDVKD come from the germline V gene. The DNA for the CDR3 is TGTGCCACCAGTGGCCGGACAGGGACGGGAGAGACCCAGTACTTC. It translates to CATSGRTGTGETQYF.

The V call is TRBV6-2 or TRBV6-3, the J call TRBJ2-7; D ambiguous. Deletions cut 6 bases from V and 0 bases from J, with 6 bases between. Per germline, CDR1 MNHEY and CDR2 SVGEGT. The CDR3 has 12 residues. The CDR3, as DNA: TGTGCCAGCAGCGGCGGCTCCTACGAGCAGTACTTC. Amino acid sequence: CASSGGSYEQYF.

The count of this clone is one. The chain joins TRBV19 to TRBJ1-4; the match to TRBD1 covers 8 bases. This CDR3 has 15 amino acids. In germline, CDR1 is LNHDA, CDR2 SQIVND (reference sequence). J was trimmed by 7 bases and V by 7 bases; bases with no gene match: 11. The CDR3 bases are TGTGCCAGTATGACCCGGACAGGGAAAAGTGAAAAACTGTTTTTT. The encoded protein is CASMTRTGKSEKLFF.

The chain recombines TRBV12-3 or TRBV12-4 with TRBJ1-3; no clear D gene. The CDR3 runs 13 residues. Trimming pared 7 bases from V and 0 bases from J, leaving 7 bases between. CDR3 in amino acids: CASKELSGNTIYF. The CDR3 nucleotides are TGTGCCAGCAAGGAGCTCTCTGGAAACACCATATATTTT.

A single count supports this clone. This sequence joins TRBV18 and TRBJ2-5, with D perhaps matching TRBD2 (5 bases). There are 15 residues in the CDR3. V was cut by 2 bases and J by 1 base, with 11 bases left in between. CDR1 KGHSH and CDR2 LQKENI come from the germline V gene. The CDR3 here is CASSPLGGLQETQYF. CDR3 coding DNA: TGTGCCAGCTCACCATTGGGCGGACTCCAAGAGACCCAGTACTTC.

The chain joins TRBV19 to TRBJ2-3, with D perhaps matching TRBD2 (5 bases). The V end was cut by 4 bases, the J end by 2 bases, with 16 bases between. CDR1 is LNHDA, CDR2 SQIVND, per germline (reference sequence). The CDR3 extends over 16 amino acids. CDR3 region: CASSTQLVIFTDTQYF. The CDR3 nucleotides read TGTGCCAGTAGTACCCAACTAGTTATCTTCACAGATACGCAGTATTTT.

This rearrangement joins TRBV5-1 to TRBJ1-4; D is possibly TRBD1 (6 bases). Germline values: CDR1 SGHRS, CDR2 YFSETQ. The CDR3 covers 15 residues. V was cut by 5 bases and J by 0 bases, with 11 bases left in between. The CDR3 protein is CASRITGTTNEKLFF. The CDR3 DNA reads as TGCGCCAGCAGGATCACAGGGACAACTAATGAAAAACTGTTTTTT.

The V call is TRBV7-2, the J call TRBJ1-2, with 10 nucleotides matching TRBD1. The CDR3 covers 15 residues. V dropped 1 base and J dropped 3; count of bases not matched to a gene: 2. Looked up from germline, CDR1 is SGHTA and CDR2 is FQGNSA. CDR3 protein: CASSLVGTGDYGYTF. The CDR3 DNA sequence: TGTGCCAGCAGCTTAGTCGGGACAGGGGACTATGGCTACACCTTC.

This clone has a single count. The rearrangement uses TRBV13 and TRBJ1-1; D is uncertain. V was trimmed by 6 bases and J by 3 bases, leaving 8 bases between them. Per the germline V gene, CDR1 is PRHDT and CDR2 is FYEKMQ (reference sequence). The CDR3 is 12 residues long. This CDR3 is CASSPRYTEAFF. In nucleotides, the CDR3 is TGTGCCAGCAGTCCCCGGTACACTGAAGCTTTCTTT.

This rearrangement joins TRBV3-1 (or the pseudogene TRBV3-2) to TRBJ1-2; D ambiguous. CDR3 length: 14 residues. V lost 0 bases to trimming and J lost 5 bases, with 10 bases between them. Germline values: CDR1 LGHDT, CDR2 YNNKEL (reference sequence). Here the CDR3 DNA reads TGTGCCAGCAGCCAAGATATGGGCAGGTATGGCTACACCTTC. Amino acids: CASSQDMGRYGYTF.

This chain's CDR3 is CASSVMGQAIYNEQFF. CDR3 in DNA: TGTGCCAGCAGCGTGATGGGACAAGCAATCTACAATGAGCAGTTCTTC. The chain links TRBV9 to TRBJ2-1; perhaps TRBD1 as D (6 bases). Germline V gene data show CDR1 as SGDLS and CDR2 as YYNGEE. The CDR3 is 16 amino acids. V lost 2 bases and J 3 bases, leaving 15 bases between the germline ends.

The chain has TRBV28 and TRBJ2-1, with TRBD1 matching 9 bases. With V trimmed by 6 bases and J by 2 bases, 11 bases remained unmatched. CDR1 is MDHEN and CDR2 is SYDVKM in the germline V gene. The CDR3 runs to 17 residues. The CDR3 region has the DNA TGTGCCAGCAGCTCAGTATTGGGACAGGGTCCCTACAATGAGCAGTTCTTC. It translates to CASSSVLGQGPYNEQFF.

The rearrangement links TRBV4-3 to TRBJ1-5; D is possibly TRBD1 (5 bases). V lost 0 bases, J lost 9 bases, and 12 bases lay in between. The CDR3 has 14 amino acids. Germline V gives CDR1 LGHNA, CDR2 YSLEER. CDR3 nucleotide sequence: TGCGCCAGCAGCCAAGATCCCCAGGGAGGGCCCCAGCATTTT. Its protein is CASSQDPQGGPQHF.

The V gene is TRBV7-9, the J gene TRBJ2-1, with 10 bases identical to TRBD2. The J segment lost 5 bases and the V segment lost 8 bases, leaving 12 bases of the junction unmatched. Germline CDR1 and CDR2: SEHNR and FQNEAQ (reference sequence). The CDR3 is 16 residues long. CDR3 region: CASSLMGLAGDNEQFF. DNA for the CDR3: TGTGCCAGCTCTTTAATGGGGCTAGCGGGAGACAATGAGCAGTTCTTC.

The chain couples TRBV27 to TRBJ2-3; D is ambiguous. The germline CDR1 and CDR2 sequences are MNHEY and SMNVEV (reference sequence). Trimming took off 6 bases at V and 1 base at J, with 11 bases between the two ends. This CDR3 contains 14 residues. The CDR3 is CASRDSYGTDTQYF. CDR3 DNA sequence: TGTGCCAGCAGAGACTCCTACGGCACAGATACGCAGTATTTT.

This chain joins TRBV12-3 or TRBV12-4 and TRBJ2-3; no clear D. CDR3 length equals 13 residues. Trimming took off 7 bases at V and 1 base at J, with 9 bases between the two ends. The CDR3 is CASNRGGTDTQYF. The CDR3 DNA is TGTGCCAGCAACCGTGGAGGCACAGATACGCAGTATTTT.

J is TRBJ1-2 and V is TRBV9; 10 bases match TRBD1. Germline-derived CDR1 and CDR2 are SGDLS and YYNGEE. This CDR3 region has 16 residues. The J segment lost 8 bases and the V segment lost 5 bases, leaving 15 bases of the junction unmatched. CDR3 protein: CASSAGTGALVMGYTF. The CDR3, as DNA: TGTGCCAGCAGTGCCGGGACAGGGGCTCTAGTAATGGGCTACACCTTC. Drawing the rest from reference TRBV9 and TRBJ1-2, the complete variable domain is DSGVTQTPKHLITATGQRVTLRCSPRSGDLSVYWYQQSLDQGLQFLIQYYNGEERAKGNILERFSAQQFPDLHSELNLSSLELGDSALYFCASSAGTGALVMGYTFGSGTRLTVV.